This T cell receptor (beta chain) was sequenced in a study of lymphopenia after photon versus proton radiotherapy. In the case of this clone: Its antigen is unidentified.

General study points: After the lymphocyte nadir, photon-treated repertoires showed oligoclonal expansion, especially of CD8+ Temra cells. Larger post-nadir TCR diversity loss correlated inversely with survival in deceased patients. Survival link was tested only in deceased patients; proton benefit remains a possibility.

The method was immunoSEQ multiplex PCR; TCRdb's version includes in-frame clones alone and lacks a portion of them. Here the sample spans 150,000 to 200,000 clones, less than 90% being singletons. The sequences come from peripheral blood, collected from a patient treated with photon-based radiotherapy. The sequence was collected from a man aged 45-65 years with gastric cancer.

The CDR3 DNA is TGCGCCAGCAGATTAAGCGGCAGCTCCTACAATGAGCAGTTCTTC. This codes for CASRLSGSSYNEQFF. The V call is TRBV5-1, the J call TRBJ2-1; D might be TRBD2 (5 bases). The CDR3 is made up of 15 amino acids. Per germline, CDR1 SGHRS and CDR2 YFSETQ. V was pared by 5 bases and J by 0 bases, with 12 bases between.